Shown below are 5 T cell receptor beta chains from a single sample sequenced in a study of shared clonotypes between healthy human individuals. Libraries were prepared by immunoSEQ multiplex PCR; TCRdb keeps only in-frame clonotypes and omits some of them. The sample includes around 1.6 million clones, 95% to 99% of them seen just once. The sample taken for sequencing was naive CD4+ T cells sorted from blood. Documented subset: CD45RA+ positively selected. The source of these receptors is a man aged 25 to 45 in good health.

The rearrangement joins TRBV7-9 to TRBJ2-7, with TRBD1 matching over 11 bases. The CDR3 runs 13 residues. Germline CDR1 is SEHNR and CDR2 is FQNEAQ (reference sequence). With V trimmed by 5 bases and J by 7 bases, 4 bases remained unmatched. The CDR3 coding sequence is TGTGCCAGCAGCCTCCGGGACAGGGGGGAGCAGTACTTC. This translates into CASSLRDRGEQYF.

CDR3 nucleotide sequence: TGTGCCTGGAGGCACTGGGACGGAAATGAAAAACTGTTTTTT. This gives the protein CAWRHWDGNEKLFF. V is TRBV30 and J is TRBJ1-4, with D perhaps matching TRBD1 (5 bases). V gave up 3 bases and J gave up 5 bases, with 13 bases separating them. Germline loops: CDR1 GTSNPN, CDR2 SVGIG (reference sequence). The CDR3 loop spans 14 amino acids.

The CDR3: CASRLEPGPMGEQYF. The CDR3 bases are TGTGCCAGCAGGCTGGAGCCGGGGCCGATGGGCGAGCAGTACTTC. This chain connects TRBV5-5 to TRBJ2-7, with D perhaps given as TRBD1 or TRBD2 (5 bases each). Germline-derived CDR1 and CDR2 are SGHKS and YYEKEE (reference sequence). The CDR3 has 15 residues. Trimming took off 5 bases at V and 6 bases at J, with 21 bases between the two ends.

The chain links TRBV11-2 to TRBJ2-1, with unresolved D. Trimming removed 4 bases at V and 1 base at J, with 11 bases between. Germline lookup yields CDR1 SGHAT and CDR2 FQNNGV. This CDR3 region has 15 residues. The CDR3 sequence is CASSSSKSSYNEQFF. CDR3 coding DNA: TGTGCCAGCAGCTCCTCCAAGAGTTCCTACAATGAGCAGTTCTTC.

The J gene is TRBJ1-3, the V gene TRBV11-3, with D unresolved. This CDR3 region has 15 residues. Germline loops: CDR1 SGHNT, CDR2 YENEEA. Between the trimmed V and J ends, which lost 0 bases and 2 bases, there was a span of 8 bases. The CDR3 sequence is CASSLEGNPGNTIYF. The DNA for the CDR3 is TGTGCCAGCAGCTTAGAAGGGAATCCTGGAAACACCATATATTTT.